The 2 T cell receptor beta chains in this list originate from one sample, sequenced in a study of response to subunit inactivated influenza vaccine. TCRdb called the RT-PCR reads again in MiXCR, with one record for every CDR3 protein. The data hold around 580,000 distinct CDR3 sequences, with about 11% observed a single time. The sample was PBMCs from blood, taken on the day of vaccination. The receptors come from a man aged 50 to 59 who received an inactivated influenza vaccine.

This clonotype was seen many times. The rearrangement links TRBV5-5 to TRBJ1-2; the D is unclear. Trimming shortened V by 0 bases and J by 8 bases, and 14 bases separated the two germline ends. The CDR3 totals 14 residues. From germline, CDR1 is SGHKS and CDR2 YYEKEE (reference sequence). The CDR3 nucleotides read TGTGCCAGCAGCTTGGACCTAAGGCCAGGCGGCTACACCTTC. This gives the protein CASSLDLRPGGYTF.

This clonotype was counted at least ten times. The rearrangement links TRBV11-1 to TRBJ2-1, with 9 bases lining up with TRBD2. V shed 0 bases and J 8 bases; nucleotides not matched to a gene: 14. Germline CDR1 and CDR2: SGHAT and FQDESV (reference sequence). The CDR3 spans 18 residues. CDR3: CASSLALLRSGGYYEQFF. DNA of the CDR3: TGTGCCAGCAGCTTAGCGCTACTTCGCAGCGGGGGGTATTATGAGCAGTTCTTC.